The next 9 T cell receptor beta chains were all read from a single sample in a study of T cell responses to AZD1222 COVID-19 vaccine. Profiled with immunoSEQ multiplex PCR; TCRdb holds only in-frame clones, not every one. Altogether some 100,000 clones are present, around 89% being singletons, with the ten largest covering roughly 7.1%. The sequencing here drew on peripheral blood, taken 28 days after the second AZD1222 dose. The receptors come from an adult who received the AZD1222 COVID-19 vaccine.

The J gene is TRBJ2-3, the V gene TRBV9; 10 nucleotides align to TRBD2. With 0 bases clipped from V and 6 bases from J, the junction kept 1 base outside the gene matches. The length of the CDR3 is 14 residues. CDR1 is SGDLS and CDR2 is YYNGEE in the germline V gene. CDR3 residues: CASSVDSGGDTQYF. CDR3 DNA: TGTGCCAGCAGCGTAGATAGCGGGGGGGATACGCAGTATTTT. The whole variable domain, filled in from reference TRBV9 and TRBJ2-3, reads DSGVTQTPKHLITATGQRVTLRCSPRSGDLSVYWYQQSLDQGLQFLIQYYNGEERAKGNILERFSAQQFPDLHSELNLSSLELGDSALYFCASSVDSGGDTQYFGPGTRLTVL.

The V and J genes are TRBV9 and TRBJ1-5; D may be TRBD1 (5 bases). With 3 bases removed from V and 5 bases from J, the gap between germline ends came to 18 bases. The CDR3 contains 16 residues. CDR1 is SGDLS, CDR2 YYNGEE, per germline. CDR3 sequence (DNA): TGTGCCAGCAGCGGTAGACGGGCGACAGCGTATCAGCCCCAGCATTTT. It codes for CASSGRRATAYQPQHF.

This chain uses TRBV9 with TRBJ1-3; D is uncertain. Trimming took off 0 bases at V and 0 bases at J, with 7 bases between the two ends. Germline V lookup: CDR1 SGDLS, CDR2 YYNGEE. The CDR3 is 15 residues long. This CDR3 is CASSVDSLSGNTIYF. CDR3 bases: TGTGCCAGCAGCGTAGACTCGCTCTCTGGAAACACCATATATTTT. The full variable domain, rest sourced from reference TRBV9 and TRBJ1-3, is DSGVTQTPKHLITATGQRVTLRCSPRSGDLSVYWYQQSLDQGLQFLIQYYNGEERAKGNILERFSAQQFPDLHSELNLSSLELGDSALYFCASSVDSLSGNTIYFGEGSWLTVV.

The chain combines TRBV5-1 with TRBJ2-1, with 7 bases that match TRBD1. The CDR3 totals 12 residues. Per germline, CDR1 SGHRS and CDR2 YFSETQ. J was trimmed by 8 bases and V by 2 bases; bases with no gene match: 1. The CDR3 DNA sequence: TGCGCCAGCAGCTTTACAGGGGATGAGCAGTTCTTC. It encodes CASSFTGDEQFF.

V usage is TRBV12-3 or TRBV12-4 and J usage is TRBJ2-7, with D perhaps TRBD1 (6 bases). The CDR3 extends over 12 amino acids. Trimming removed 4 bases from V and 4 bases from J, with 8 bases in between. The CDR3 is CASSWGPYEQYF. For the CDR3, the DNA is TGTGCCAGCAGTTGGGGGCCGTACGAGCAGTACTTC.

The rearrangement links TRBV28 to TRBJ2-1; D is possibly TRBD2 (5 bases). CDR3 size: 11 residues. V was pared by 5 bases and J by 8 bases, with 7 bases between. Per the germline V gene, CDR1 is MDHEN and CDR2 is SYDVKM. In DNA form, the CDR3 reads TGTGCCAGCAGTGGAGGCTATGAGCAGTTCTTC. Protein product: CASSGGYEQFF. Supplemented by reference TRBV28 and TRBJ2-1, the full variable domain reads DVKVTQSSRYLVKRTGEKVFLECVQDMDHENMFWYRQDPGLGLRLIYFSYDVKMKEKGDIPEGYSVSREKKERFSLILESASTNQTSMYLCASSGGYEQFFGPGTRLTVL.

This sequence joins TRBV5-1 and TRBJ2-1, with D perhaps matching TRBD1 or TRBD2 (6 bases each). This CDR3 spans 14 amino acids. The germline V and J ends were trimmed by 10 bases and 0 bases, with 14 bases remaining between them. Germline V CDR1 and CDR2: SGHRS, YFSETQ. The CDR3 nucleotides read TGCGCCGTTCGAGGGGGGAGCTCCTACAATGAGCAGTTCTTC. Its protein is CAVRGGSSYNEQFF.

This chain connects TRBV11-3 to TRBJ2-5; 9 nucleotides align to TRBD1. Germline-derived CDR1 and CDR2 are SGHNT and YENEEA. The ends lost 4 bases at V and 5 bases at J; junction bases unmatched: 8. The CDR3 is 15 residues long. CDR3 DNA: TGTGCCAGCAGCTCCGGACAGGGGATTGGGGAGACCCAGTACTTC. It encodes CASSSGQGIGETQYF.

This chain joins TRBV6-5 and TRBJ2-3; the D gene is possibly TRBD1 (6 bases). V shed 6 bases and J shed 2 bases, with 15 bases lying between them. The germline gives CDR1 MNHEY, CDR2 SVGAGI. The CDR3 is 15 residues long. For the CDR3, the DNA is TGTGCCAGCAGCTTCGCACAGGGAAACACAGATACGCAGTATTTT. Its translation: CASSFAQGNTDTQYF.